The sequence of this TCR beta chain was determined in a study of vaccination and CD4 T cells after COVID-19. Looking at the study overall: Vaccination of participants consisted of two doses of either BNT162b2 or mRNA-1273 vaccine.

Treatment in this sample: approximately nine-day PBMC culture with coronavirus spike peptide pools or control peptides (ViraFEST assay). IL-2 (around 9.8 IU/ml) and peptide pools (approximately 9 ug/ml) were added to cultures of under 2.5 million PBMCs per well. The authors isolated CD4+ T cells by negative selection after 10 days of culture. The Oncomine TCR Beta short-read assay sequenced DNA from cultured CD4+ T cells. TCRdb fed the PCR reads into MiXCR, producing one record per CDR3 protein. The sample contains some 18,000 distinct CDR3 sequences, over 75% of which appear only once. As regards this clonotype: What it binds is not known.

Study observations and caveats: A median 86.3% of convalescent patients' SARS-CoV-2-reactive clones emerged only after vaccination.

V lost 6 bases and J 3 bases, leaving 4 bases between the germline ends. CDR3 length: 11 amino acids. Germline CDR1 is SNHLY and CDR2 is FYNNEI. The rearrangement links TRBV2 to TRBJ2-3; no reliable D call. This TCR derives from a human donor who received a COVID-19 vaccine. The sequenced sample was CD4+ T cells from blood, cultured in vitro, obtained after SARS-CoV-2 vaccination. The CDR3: CASSFTDTQYF. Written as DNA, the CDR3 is TGTGCCAGCAGCTTTACAGATACGCAGTATTTT.